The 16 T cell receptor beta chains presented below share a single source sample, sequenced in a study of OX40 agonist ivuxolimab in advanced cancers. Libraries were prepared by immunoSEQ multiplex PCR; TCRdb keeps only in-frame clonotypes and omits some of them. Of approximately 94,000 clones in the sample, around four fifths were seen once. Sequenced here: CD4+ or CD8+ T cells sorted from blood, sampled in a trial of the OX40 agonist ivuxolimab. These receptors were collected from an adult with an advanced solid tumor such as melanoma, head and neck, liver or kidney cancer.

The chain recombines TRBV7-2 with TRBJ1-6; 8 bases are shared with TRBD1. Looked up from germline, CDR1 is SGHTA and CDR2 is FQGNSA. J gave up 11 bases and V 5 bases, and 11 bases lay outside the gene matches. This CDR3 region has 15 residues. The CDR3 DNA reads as TGTGCCAGCAGCCCACAGGGGGACCTAAGGGCACCCCTCCACTTT. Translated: CASSPQGDLRAPLHF.

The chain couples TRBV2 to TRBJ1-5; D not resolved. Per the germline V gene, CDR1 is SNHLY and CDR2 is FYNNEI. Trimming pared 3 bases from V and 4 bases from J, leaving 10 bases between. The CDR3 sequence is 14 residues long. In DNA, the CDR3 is TGTGCCAGCAGTGATAAGGACGAAAATCAGCCCCAGCATTTT. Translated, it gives CASSDKDENQPQHF.

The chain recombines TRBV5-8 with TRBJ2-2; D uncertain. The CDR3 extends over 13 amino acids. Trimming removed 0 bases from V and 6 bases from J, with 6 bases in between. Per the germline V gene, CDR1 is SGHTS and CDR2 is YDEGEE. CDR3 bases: TGTGCCAGCAGCTTGGTTGGGGCCGGGGAGCTGTTTTTT. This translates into CASSLVGAGELFF.

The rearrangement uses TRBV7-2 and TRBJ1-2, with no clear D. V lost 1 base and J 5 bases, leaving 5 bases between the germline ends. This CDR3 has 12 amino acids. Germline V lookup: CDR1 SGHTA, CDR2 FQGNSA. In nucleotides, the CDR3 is TGTGCCAGCAGCTTAGAGGTTTATGGCTACACCTTC. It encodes CASSLEVYGYTF.

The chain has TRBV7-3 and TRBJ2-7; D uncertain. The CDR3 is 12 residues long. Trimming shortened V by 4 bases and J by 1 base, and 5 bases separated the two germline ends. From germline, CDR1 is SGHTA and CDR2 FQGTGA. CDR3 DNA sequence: TGTGCCAGCAGCTCCTTATCCTACGAGCAGTACGTC. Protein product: CASSSLSYEQYV.

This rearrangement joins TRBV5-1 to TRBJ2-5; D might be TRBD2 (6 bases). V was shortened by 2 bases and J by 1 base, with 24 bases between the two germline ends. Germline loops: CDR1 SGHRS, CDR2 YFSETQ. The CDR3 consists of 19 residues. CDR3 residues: CASSFNNESRDLPQETQYF. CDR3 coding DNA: TGCGCCAGCAGCTTTAATAACGAGTCCCGGGACTTACCCCAAGAGACCCAGTACTTC.

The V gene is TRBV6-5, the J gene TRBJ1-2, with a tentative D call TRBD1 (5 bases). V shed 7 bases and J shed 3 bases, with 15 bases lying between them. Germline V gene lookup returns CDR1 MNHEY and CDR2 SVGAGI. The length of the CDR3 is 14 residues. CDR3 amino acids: CASTSVGGDYGYTF. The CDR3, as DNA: TGTGCCAGCACCTCGGTGGGGGGAGACTATGGCTACACCTTC.

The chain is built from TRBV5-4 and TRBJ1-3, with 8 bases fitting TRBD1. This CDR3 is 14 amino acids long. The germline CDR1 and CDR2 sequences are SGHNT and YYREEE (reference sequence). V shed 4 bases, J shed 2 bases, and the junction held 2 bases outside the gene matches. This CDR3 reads CASSPTGAGNTIYF. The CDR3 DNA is TGTGCCAGCAGCCCGACAGGGGCTGGAAACACCATATATTTT.

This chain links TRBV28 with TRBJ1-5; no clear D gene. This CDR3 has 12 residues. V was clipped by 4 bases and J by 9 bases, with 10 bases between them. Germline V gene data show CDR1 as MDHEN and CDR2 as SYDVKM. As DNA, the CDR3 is TGTGCCAGCAGTTGGGAGGCACGGCCCCAGCATTTT. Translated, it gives CASSWEARPQHF.

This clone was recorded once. The CDR3 sequence: CASSRGTDRGYF. The CDR3 DNA reads as TGCGCCAGCAGCCGGGGGACTGACCGGGGGTACTTC. The rearrangement uses TRBV5-1 and TRBJ2-7; TRBD2 might be the D (6 bases). Germline V lookup: CDR1 SGHRS, CDR2 YFSETQ. Trimming took 4 bases from V and 12 from J, leaving 17 bases between them. CDR3 length equals 12 residues.

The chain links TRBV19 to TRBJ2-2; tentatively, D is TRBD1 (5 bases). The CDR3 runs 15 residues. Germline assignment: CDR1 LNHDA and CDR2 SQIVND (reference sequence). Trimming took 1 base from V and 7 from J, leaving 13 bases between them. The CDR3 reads CASSIARDYDGELFF. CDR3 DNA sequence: TGTGCCAGTAGTATAGCCAGGGATTATGACGGGGAGCTGTTTTTT. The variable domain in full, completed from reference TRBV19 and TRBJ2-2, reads DGGITQSPKYLFRKEGQNVTLSCEQNLNHDAMYWYRQDPGQGLRLIYYSQIVNDFQKGDIAEGYSVSREKKESFPLTVTSAQKNPTAFYLCASSIARDYDGELFFGEGSRLTVL.

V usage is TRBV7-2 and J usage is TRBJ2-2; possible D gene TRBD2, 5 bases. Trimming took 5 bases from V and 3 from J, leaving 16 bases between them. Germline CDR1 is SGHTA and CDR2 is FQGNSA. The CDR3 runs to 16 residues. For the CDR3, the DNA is TGTGCCAGCAGCCCCCGGAGCAGCGGCTACACCGGGGAGCTGTTTTTT. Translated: CASSPRSSGYTGELFF.

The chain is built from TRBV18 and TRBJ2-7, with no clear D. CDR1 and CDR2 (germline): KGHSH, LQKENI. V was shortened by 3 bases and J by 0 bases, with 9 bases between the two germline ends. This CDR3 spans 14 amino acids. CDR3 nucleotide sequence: TGTGCCAGCTCACCGGTCTGGGGCTCCTACGAGCAGTACGTC. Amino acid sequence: CASSPVWGSYEQYV.

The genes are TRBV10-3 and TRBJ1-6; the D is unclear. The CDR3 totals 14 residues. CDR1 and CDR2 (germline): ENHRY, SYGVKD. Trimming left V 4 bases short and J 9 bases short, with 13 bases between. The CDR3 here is CAISAERDSSPLHF. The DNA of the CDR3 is TGTGCCATCAGTGCGGAAAGGGATAGTTCACCCCTCCACTTT.

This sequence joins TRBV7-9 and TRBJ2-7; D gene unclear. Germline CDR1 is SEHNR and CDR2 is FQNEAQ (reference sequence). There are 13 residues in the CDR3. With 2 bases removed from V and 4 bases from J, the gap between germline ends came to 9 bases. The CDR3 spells CASSLTENYEQYV. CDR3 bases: TGTGCCAGCAGCTTAACGGAGAATTACGAGCAGTACGTC.

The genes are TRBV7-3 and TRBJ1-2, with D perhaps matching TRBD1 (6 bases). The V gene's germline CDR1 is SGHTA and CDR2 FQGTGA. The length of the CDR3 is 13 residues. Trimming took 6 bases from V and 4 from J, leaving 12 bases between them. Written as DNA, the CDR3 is TGTGCCAGCAGTTCGGGACAAGGCTATGGCTACACCTTC. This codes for CASSSGQGYGYTF. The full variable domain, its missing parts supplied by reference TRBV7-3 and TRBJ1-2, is GAGVSQTPSNKVTEKGKYVELRCDPISGHTALYWYRQSLGQGPEFLIYFQGTGAADDSGLPNDRFFAVRPEGSVSTLKIQRTERGDSAVYLCASSSGQGYGYTFGSGTRLTVV.